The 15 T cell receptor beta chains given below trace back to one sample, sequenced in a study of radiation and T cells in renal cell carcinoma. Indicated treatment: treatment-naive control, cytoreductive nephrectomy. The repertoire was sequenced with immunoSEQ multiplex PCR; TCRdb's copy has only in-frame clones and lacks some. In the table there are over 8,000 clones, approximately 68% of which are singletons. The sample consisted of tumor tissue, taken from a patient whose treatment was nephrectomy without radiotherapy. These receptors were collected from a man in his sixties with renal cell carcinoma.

The CDR3 nucleotides are TGTGCCAGCAGCTTGGCGACCGGCTACGAGCAGTACTTC. This translates into CASSLATGYEQYF. The rearrangement uses TRBV11-2 and TRBJ2-7, with D uncertain. Germline V gene sequence: CDR1 SGHAT, CDR2 FQNNGV. The V and J ends lost 3 bases and 3 bases respectively, with 9 bases between them. The CDR3 covers 13 residues.

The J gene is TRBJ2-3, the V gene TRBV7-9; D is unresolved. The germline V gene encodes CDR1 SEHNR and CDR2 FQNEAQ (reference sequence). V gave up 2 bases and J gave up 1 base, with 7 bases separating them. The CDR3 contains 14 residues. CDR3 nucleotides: TGTGCCAGCAGCTTAACTTTCGGCACAGATACGCAGTATTTT. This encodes CASSLTFGTDTQYF. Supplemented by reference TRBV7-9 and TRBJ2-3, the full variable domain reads DTGVSQNPRHKITKRGQNVTFRCDPISEHNRLYWYRQTLGQGPEFLTYFQNEAQLEKSRLLSDRFSAERPKGSFSTLEIQRTEQGDSAMYLCASSLTFGTDTQYFGPGTRLTVL.

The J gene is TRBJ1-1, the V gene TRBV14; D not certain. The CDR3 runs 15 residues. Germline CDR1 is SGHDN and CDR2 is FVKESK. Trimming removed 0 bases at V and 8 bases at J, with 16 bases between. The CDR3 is CASSQDSPHYREAFF. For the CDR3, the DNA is TGTGCCAGCAGCCAAGATTCCCCCCATTACAGAGAAGCTTTCTTT. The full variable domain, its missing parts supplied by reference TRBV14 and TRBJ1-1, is EAGVTQFPSHSVIEKGQTVTLRCDPISGHDNLYWYRRVMGKEIKFLLHFVKESKQDESGMPNNRFLAERTGGTYSTLKVQPAELEDSGVYFCASSQDSPHYREAFFGQGTRLTVV.

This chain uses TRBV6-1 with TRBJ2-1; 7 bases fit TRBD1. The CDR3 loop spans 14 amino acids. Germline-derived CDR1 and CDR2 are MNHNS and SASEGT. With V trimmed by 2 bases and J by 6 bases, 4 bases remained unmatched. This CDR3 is CASSEPTGFNEQFF. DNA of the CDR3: TGTGCCAGCAGTGAACCGACAGGGTTCAATGAGCAGTTCTTC.

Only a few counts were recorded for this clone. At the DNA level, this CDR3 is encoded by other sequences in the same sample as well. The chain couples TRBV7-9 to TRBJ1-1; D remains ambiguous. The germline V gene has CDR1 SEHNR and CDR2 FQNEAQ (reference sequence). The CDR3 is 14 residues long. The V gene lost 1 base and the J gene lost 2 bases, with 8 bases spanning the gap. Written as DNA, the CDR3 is TGTGCCAGCAGCTTAGACGGTGGAAACACTGAAGCTTTCTTT. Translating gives CASSLDGGNTEAFF.

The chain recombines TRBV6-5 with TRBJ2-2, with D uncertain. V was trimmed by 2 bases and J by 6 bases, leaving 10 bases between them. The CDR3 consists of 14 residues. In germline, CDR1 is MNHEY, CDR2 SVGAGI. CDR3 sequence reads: CASSYGGKSGELFF. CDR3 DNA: TGTGCCAGCAGTTACGGTGGGAAGTCCGGGGAGCTGTTTTTT.

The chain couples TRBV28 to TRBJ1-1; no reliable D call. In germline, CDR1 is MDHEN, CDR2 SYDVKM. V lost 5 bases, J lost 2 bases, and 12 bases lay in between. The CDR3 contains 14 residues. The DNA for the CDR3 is TGTGCCAGCAGTCCCTGGACGTCTAACACTGAAGCTTTCTTT. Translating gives CASSPWTSNTEAFF.

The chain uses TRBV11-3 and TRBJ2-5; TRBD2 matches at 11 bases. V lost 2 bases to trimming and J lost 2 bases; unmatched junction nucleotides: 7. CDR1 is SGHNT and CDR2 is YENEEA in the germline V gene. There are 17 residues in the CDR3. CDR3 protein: CASSLTRASGGQETQYF. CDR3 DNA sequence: TGTGCCAGCAGCTTAACCAGGGCTAGCGGGGGGCAAGAGACCCAGTACTTC.

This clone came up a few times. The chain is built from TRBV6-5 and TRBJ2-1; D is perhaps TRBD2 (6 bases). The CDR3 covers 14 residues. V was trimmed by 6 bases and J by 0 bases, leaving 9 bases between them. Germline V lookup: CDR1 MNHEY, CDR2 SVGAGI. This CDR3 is CASRDGSSYNEQFF. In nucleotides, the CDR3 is TGTGCCAGCAGGGACGGGAGCTCCTACAATGAGCAGTTCTTC.

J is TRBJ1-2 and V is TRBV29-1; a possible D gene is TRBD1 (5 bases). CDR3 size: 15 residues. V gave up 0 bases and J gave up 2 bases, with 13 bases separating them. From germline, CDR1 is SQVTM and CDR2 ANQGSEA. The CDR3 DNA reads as TGCAGCGTTGAAGATCCCTTAACAGGCAACTATGGCTACACCTTC. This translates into CSVEDPLTGNYGYTF.

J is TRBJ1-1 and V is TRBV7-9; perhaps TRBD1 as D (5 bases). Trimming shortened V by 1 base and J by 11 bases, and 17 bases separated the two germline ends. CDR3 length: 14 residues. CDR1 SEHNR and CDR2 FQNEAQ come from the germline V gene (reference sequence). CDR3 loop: CASSLEGLDSTAFF. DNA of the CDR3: TGTGCCAGCAGCTTAGAGGGTCTCGACAGTACCGCTTTCTTT.

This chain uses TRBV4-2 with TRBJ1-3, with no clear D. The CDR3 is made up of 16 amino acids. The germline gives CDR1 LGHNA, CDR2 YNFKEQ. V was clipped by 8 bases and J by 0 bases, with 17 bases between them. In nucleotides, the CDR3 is TGTGCCAGCGGAGGATTCACTGGCAACTCTGGAAACACCATATATTTT. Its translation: CASGGFTGNSGNTIYF.

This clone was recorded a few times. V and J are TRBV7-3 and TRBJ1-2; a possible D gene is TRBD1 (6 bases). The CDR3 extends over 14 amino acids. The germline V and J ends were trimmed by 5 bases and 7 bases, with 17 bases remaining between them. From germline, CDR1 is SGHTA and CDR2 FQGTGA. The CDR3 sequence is CASSPKVGAGGYTF. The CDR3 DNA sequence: TGTGCCAGCAGCCCCAAGGTGGGGGCGGGTGGCTACACCTTC.

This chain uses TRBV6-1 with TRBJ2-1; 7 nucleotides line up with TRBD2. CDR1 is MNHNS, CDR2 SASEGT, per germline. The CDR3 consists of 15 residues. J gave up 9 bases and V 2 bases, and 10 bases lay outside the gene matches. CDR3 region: CASSESPASGAEQFF. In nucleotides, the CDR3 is TGTGCCAGCAGTGAATCCCCGGCTAGCGGCGCTGAGCAGTTCTTC.

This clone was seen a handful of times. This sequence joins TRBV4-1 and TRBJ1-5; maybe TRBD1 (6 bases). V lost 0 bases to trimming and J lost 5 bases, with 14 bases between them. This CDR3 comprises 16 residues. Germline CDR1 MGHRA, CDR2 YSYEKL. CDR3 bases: TGCGCCAGCAGCCAAGATCAAACTACAGGGTATCAGCCCCAGCATTTT. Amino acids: CASSQDQTTGYQPQHF.